The source of this TCR beta chain is a study of blood T cell repertoires in COVID-19. This CDR3 has 14 amino acids. Germline V gene data show CDR1 as LGHNT and CDR2 as FRNRAP. Deletions cut 5 bases from V and 6 bases from J, with 13 bases between. Clones were read by immunoSEQ multiplex PCR, and TCRdb kept only the in-frame ones, dropping some. The sample records 200,000 to 250,000 clones, about 90% being singletons. This TCR was sampled from a woman aged 55-70 years with acute or convalescent COVID-19. The chain joins TRBV12-5 to TRBJ1-4, with D uncertain. The sequenced sample was peripheral blood. The CDR3 sequence is CASGLQEAYEKLFF. CDR3 coding DNA: TGTGCTAGTGGTCTCCAGGAGGCGTATGAAAAACTGTTTTTT.